Below are 28 T cell receptor beta chains sequenced from a single sample in a study of T cell responses to AZD1222 COVID-19 vaccine (TCRdb year 2021). Receptor amplification or capture employed the immunoSEQ multiplex PCR assay. In TCRdb, the immuneACCESS table is reduced to in-frame sequences with V and J assigned. These tables do not hold every clone; where another copy was compared, an unresolved V gene accounts for under half, and the others remain unexplained. The sample has 210,000 or so clones on record, about 94% of them singletons. Approximately 1.5% of the sample is held by the ten biggest clonotypes. Per the publication, the time point label means: about 28 days (+/-7) after the second vaccine dose. The sample's treatment or condition label is to be understood as: meningococcal conjugate vaccine given as trial control. Sample: peripheral blood, taken 28 days after the second dose of the MenACWY control vaccine. The source of these receptors is an adult who received the MenACWY meningococcal vaccine as a control.

CDR3: CASSSANTEAFF. The CDR3 bases are TGTGCCAGCTCGTCAGCGAACACTGAAGCTTTCTTT. The chain recombines TRBV18 with TRBJ1-1; unclear D gene. Trimming cost V 6 bases and J 1 base, with 6 bases left between them. CDR3 length: 12 amino acids. Germline V lookup: CDR1 KGHSH, CDR2 LQKENI.

The rearrangement joins TRBV19 to TRBJ2-1; TRBD2 aligns across 8 bases. J lost 8 bases, V lost 7 bases, and 7 bases had no gene match. The CDR3 runs to 13 residues. Looked up from germline, CDR1 is LNHDA and CDR2 is SQIVND (reference sequence). CDR3 loop: CASTRPGGYEQFF. CDR3 DNA: TGTGCCAGTACACGTCCGGGAGGGTATGAGCAGTTCTTC.

V gene TRBV19 combines with J gene TRBJ1-2; D is perhaps TRBD1 (5 bases). The V gene lost 6 bases and the J gene lost 5 bases, with 13 bases spanning the gap. Germline CDR1 reads LNHDA; CDR2 reads SQIVND (reference sequence). The CDR3 runs to 13 residues. The CDR3 region is CASSRKGRYGYTF. In nucleotides, the CDR3 is TGTGCCAGTAGCCGCAAGGGGAGGTATGGCTACACCTTC.

The V gene is TRBV5-1, the J gene TRBJ2-4; the D is unclear. Germline V gene lookup returns CDR1 SGHRS and CDR2 YFSETQ. Between the trimmed V and J ends, which lost 2 bases and 3 bases, there was a span of 15 bases. The CDR3 has 16 amino acids. CDR3 coding DNA: TGCGCCAGCAGCTTAGGCCCATCGGGTGGCAAAAACATTCAGTACTTC. Protein: CASSLGPSGGKNIQYF. The full variable domain, in which reference TRBV5-1 and TRBJ2-4 provide the parts outside the CDR3, is KAGVTQTPRYLIKTRGQQVTLSCSPISGHRSVSWYQQTPGQGLQFLFEYFSETQRNKGNFPGRFSGRQFSNSRSEMNVSTLELGDSALYLCASSLGPSGGKNIQYFGAGTRLSVL.

The chain couples TRBV9 to TRBJ2-7; 7 nucleotides agree with TRBD2. The CDR3 totals 14 residues. The germline gives CDR1 SGDLS, CDR2 YYNGEE. Germline trimming cut 0 bases from V and 6 bases from J; bases unmatched to any gene: 6. The CDR3 DNA follows: TGTGCCAGCAGCGTAGGGGGAGGGAGTCTCGAGCAGTACTTC. Amino acid sequence: CASSVGGGSLEQYF.

The CDR3 DNA reads as TGTGCCAGTAGTATAGCGGCAGGGGGCAATCAGCCCCAGCATTTT. Residues: CASSIAAGGNQPQHF. The chain joins TRBV19 to TRBJ1-5, with D tentatively TRBD1 (6 bases). From germline, CDR1 is LNHDA and CDR2 SQIVND (reference sequence). V lost 1 base and J 2 bases, leaving 9 bases between the germline ends. The CDR3 is made up of 15 amino acids. Complete variable domain (other parts from reference TRBV19 and TRBJ1-5): DGGITQSPKYLFRKEGQNVTLSCEQNLNHDAMYWYRQDPGQGLRLIYYSQIVNDFQKGDIAEGYSVSREKKESFPLTVTSAQKNPTAFYLCASSIAAGGNQPQHFGDGTRLSIL.

The chain uses TRBV27 and TRBJ2-6; D is tentatively TRBD1 or TRBD2 (5 bases each). Deletions cut 0 bases from V and 4 bases from J, with 10 bases between. The CDR3 spans 16 residues. Looked up from germline, CDR1 is MNHEY and CDR2 is SMNVEV (reference sequence). CDR3 sequence: CASSLSVGTGANVLTF. The CDR3 nucleotides read TGTGCCAGCAGTTTATCGGTGGGGACGGGGGCCAACGTCCTGACTTTC.

The chain carries TRBV28 and TRBJ2-7; 7 bases fit TRBD1. This CDR3 has 15 amino acids. V lost 5 bases to trimming and J lost 2 bases; unmatched junction nucleotides: 9. The germline CDR1 and CDR2 sequences are MDHEN and SYDVKM. The CDR3 coding sequence is TGTGCCAGCAGTCCGACAGGGATCGCAACCTACGAGCAGTACTTC. Residues: CASSPTGIATYEQYF.

This clone was recorded once. This chain connects TRBV5-1 to TRBJ1-1; no clear D. V lost 0 bases and J lost 8, with 8 bases in between. Germline V lookup: CDR1 SGHRS, CDR2 YFSETQ. The CDR3 runs 12 residues. In nucleotides, the CDR3 is TGCGCCAGCAGCTTGGTGGGAAGGGAAGCTTTCTTT. Translated, it gives CASSLVGREAFF.

The V and J genes are TRBV27 and TRBJ2-3; D call uncertain. CDR3 size: 14 residues. Germline assignment: CDR1 MNHEY and CDR2 SMNVEV (reference sequence). V lost 5 bases to trimming and J lost 2 bases, with 11 bases between them. In DNA, the CDR3 is TGTGCCAGCAGTGACTCGCCTTTCACAGATACGCAGTATTTT. It encodes CASSDSPFTDTQYF.

V gene TRBV28 combines with J gene TRBJ1-2; TRBD1 aligns across 7 bases. The germline V gene encodes CDR1 MDHEN and CDR2 SYDVKM. The CDR3 is made up of 14 amino acids. The trim removed 7 bases at V and 8 bases at J, leaving 13 bases unmatched. The CDR3 is CASTLLGAGGGYTF. The CDR3 DNA follows: TGTGCCAGCACCCTTCTGGGGGCAGGGGGAGGCTACACCTTC.

In this sample, this clone turned up once. CDR3 nucleotide sequence: TGTGCCAGCAGTTACAATTTTGATTCCTCTGGAAACACCATATATTTT. The encoded protein is CASSYNFDSSGNTIYF. This chain joins TRBV6-5 and TRBJ1-3, with no clear D. The CDR3 is 16 residues long. Germline V gene lookup returns CDR1 MNHEY and CDR2 SVGAGI. Trimming took off 2 bases at V and 0 bases at J, with 11 bases between the two ends.

The V and J genes are TRBV27 and TRBJ2-7, with D perhaps TRBD1 (6 bases). V lost 6 bases and J lost 2, with 11 bases in between. CDR1 and CDR2 from the germline V gene are MNHEY and SMNVEV (reference sequence). The CDR3 has 13 residues. In DNA, the CDR3 is TGTGCCAGCAGCTTTACAGGGACCTACGAGCAGTACTTC. Residues: CASSFTGTYEQYF.

The J gene is TRBJ2-5, the V gene TRBV7-3; 11 bases line up with TRBD2. Per the germline V gene, CDR1 is SGHTA and CDR2 is FQGTGA. V shed 5 bases, J shed 2 bases, and the junction held 4 bases outside the gene matches. This CDR3 has 15 amino acids. The CDR3 region is CASSRGLAEQETQYF. DNA of the CDR3: TGTGCCAGCAGCCGGGGACTAGCGGAGCAAGAGACCCAGTACTTC.

The V call is TRBV7-8, the J call TRBJ1-2, with D possibly TRBD1 on 5 matching bases. With 2 bases removed from V and 4 bases from J, the gap between germline ends came to 11 bases. The CDR3 is made up of 14 amino acids. Germline V gene sequence: CDR1 SGHVS, CDR2 FQNEAQ. The CDR3 loop is CASSLPGPFYGYTF. The DNA for the CDR3 is TGTGCCAGCAGCTTACCGGGACCGTTCTATGGCTACACCTTC.

The chain combines TRBV5-1 with TRBJ2-7; TRBD2 aligns across 8 bases. J was trimmed by 2 bases and V by 4 bases; bases with no gene match: 17. The CDR3 runs to 18 residues. Per germline, CDR1 SGHRS and CDR2 YFSETQ. This CDR3 is CASSRWESAGGRTYEQYF. The CDR3 DNA sequence: TGCGCCAGCAGCCGGTGGGAGTCGGCGGGGGGCCGAACCTACGAGCAGTACTTC. The full variable domain, in which reference TRBV5-1 and TRBJ2-7 provide the parts outside the CDR3, is KAGVTQTPRYLIKTRGQQVTLSCSPISGHRSVSWYQQTPGQGLQFLFEYFSETQRNKGNFPGRFSGRQFSNSRSEMNVSTLELGDSALYLCASSRWESAGGRTYEQYFGPGTRLTVT.

This clone was seen a few times. This chain connects TRBV7-2 to TRBJ2-2; 8 bases are a match to TRBD1. The CDR3 consists of 15 residues. The germline V gene has CDR1 SGHTA and CDR2 FQGNSA. The V and J ends lost 2 bases and 5 bases, in that order; junction bases with no gene match: 4. The CDR3 DNA sequence: TGTGCCAGCAGCTTACGCCAGGGGGCGACCGGGGAGCTGTTTTTT. Amino acid sequence: CASSLRQGATGELFF. Looking up the rest from reference TRBV7-2 and TRBJ2-2 gives the full variable domain: GAGVSQSPSNKVTEKGKDVELRCDPISGHTALYWYRQSLGQGLEFLIYFQGNSAPDKSGLPSDRFSAERTGGSVSTLTIQRTQQEDSAVYLCASSLRQGATGELFFGEGSRLTVL.

The chain combines TRBV9 with TRBJ1-2; TRBD1 matches at 9 bases. There are 20 residues in the CDR3. The germline gives CDR1 SGDLS, CDR2 YYNGEE. Germline trimming cut 0 bases from V and 7 bases from J; bases unmatched to any gene: 22. The CDR3 reads CASSVVGQGHGGREYLGYTF. The CDR3 DNA follows: TGTGCCAGCAGCGTAGTGGGACAGGGCCACGGAGGGCGGGAGTATCTTGGCTACACCTTC.

The rearrangement links TRBV6-5 to TRBJ1-5; D not resolved. Trimming left V 6 bases short and J 1 base short, with 13 bases between. Germline CDR1 reads MNHEY; CDR2 reads SVGAGI. The length of the CDR3 is 15 residues. The CDR3: CASRPKVLSNQPQHF. The CDR3 region has the DNA TGTGCCAGCAGGCCCAAGGTGTTGAGCAATCAGCCCCAGCATTTT.

The chain couples TRBV27 to TRBJ1-5; D gene unclear. CDR1 MNHEY and CDR2 SMNVEV come from the germline V gene (reference sequence). This CDR3 has 12 amino acids. The V end lost 4 bases, the J end lost 7 bases, and 8 bases lay between the germline ends. CDR3 nucleotide sequence: TGTGCCAGCAGTTCCCCCGGACAGCCCCAGCATTTT. Translation gives CASSSPGQPQHF.

This chain uses TRBV6-2 or TRBV6-3 with TRBJ2-7; 10 bases are shared with TRBD1. In germline, CDR1 is MNHEY, CDR2 SVGEGT. CDR3 length equals 15 residues. The trim removed 2 bases at V and 5 bases at J, leaving 6 bases unmatched. The CDR3 region is CASSYGDRGKDEQYF. The CDR3 nucleotides are TGTGCCAGCAGTTACGGGGACAGGGGTAAGGACGAGCAGTACTTC.

This clone was detected a few times. The chain recombines TRBV29-1 with TRBJ2-7; D is unresolved. Per the germline V gene, CDR1 is SQVTM and CDR2 is ANQGSEA. This CDR3 has 11 residues. V was pared by 3 bases and J by 6 bases, with 9 bases between. CDR3 residues: CSVDESREQYF. In DNA, the CDR3 is TGCAGCGTTGATGAGAGTCGCGAGCAGTACTTC.

J is TRBJ2-1 and V is TRBV11-3; TRBD2 aligns across 14 bases. After removal of 0 bases from V and 5 bases from J, the junction contained 6 bases not matched to a gene. The CDR3 has 18 residues. In germline, CDR1 is SGHNT, CDR2 YENEEA. Here the CDR3 DNA reads TGTGCCAGCAGCTTAGAGACTAGCGGGAGGGCCCTGGACAATGAGCAGTTCTTC. This sequence encodes CASSLETSGRALDNEQFF.

V and J are TRBV29-1 and TRBJ2-7, with D possibly being TRBD1 or TRBD2 (5 bases each). CDR1 is SQVTM and CDR2 is ANQGSEA in the germline V gene. This CDR3 is built from 14 residues. Trimming took off 3 bases at V and 3 bases at J, with 15 bases between the two ends. The CDR3: CSVDVPGPSYEQYF. DNA of the CDR3: TGCAGCGTTGACGTGCCGGGGCCCAGCTACGAGCAGTACTTC.

The V and J genes are TRBV7-2 and TRBJ2-5, with D tentatively TRBD1 (5 bases). Germline CDR1 and CDR2: SGHTA and FQGNSA. The CDR3 has 14 amino acids. The ends were cut back, 8 bases at V and 5 bases at J, with 18 bases in the middle. CDR3 nucleotide sequence: TGTGCCAGCCGCCCAGGGCACTTAAGTGAGACCCAGTACTTC. It codes for CASRPGHLSETQYF.

The V gene is TRBV5-1, the J gene TRBJ1-4; tentatively, D is TRBD1 (5 bases). CDR3 length: 16 amino acids. CDR1 SGHRS and CDR2 YFSETQ come from the germline V gene. V dropped 4 bases and J dropped 2 bases, with 15 bases sitting between them. The DNA for the CDR3 is TGCGCCAGCAGCCCTCAGGGCCCGGGGACTAATGAAAAACTGTTTTTT. Its protein product is CASSPQGPGTNEKLFF.

The chain carries TRBV12-3 or TRBV12-4 and TRBJ2-1; D is possibly TRBD1 (5 bases). The CDR3 runs 13 residues. Deletions cut 3 bases from V and 8 bases from J, with 11 bases between. In nucleotides, the CDR3 is TGTGCCAGCAGTTTCGGAAGGGGTGATGAGCAGTTCTTC. Residues: CASSFGRGDEQFF.

J is TRBJ1-6 and V is TRBV5-6; D gene uncertain. Between the trimmed V and J ends, which lost 0 bases and 9 bases, there was a span of 13 bases. The CDR3 runs 15 residues. Germline V lookup: CDR1 SGHDT, CDR2 YYEEEE. The CDR3 nucleotides are TGTGCCAGCAGCTTGGAAGGGCTCCTTACTTCACCCCTCCACTTT. This gives the protein CASSLEGLLTSPLHF.